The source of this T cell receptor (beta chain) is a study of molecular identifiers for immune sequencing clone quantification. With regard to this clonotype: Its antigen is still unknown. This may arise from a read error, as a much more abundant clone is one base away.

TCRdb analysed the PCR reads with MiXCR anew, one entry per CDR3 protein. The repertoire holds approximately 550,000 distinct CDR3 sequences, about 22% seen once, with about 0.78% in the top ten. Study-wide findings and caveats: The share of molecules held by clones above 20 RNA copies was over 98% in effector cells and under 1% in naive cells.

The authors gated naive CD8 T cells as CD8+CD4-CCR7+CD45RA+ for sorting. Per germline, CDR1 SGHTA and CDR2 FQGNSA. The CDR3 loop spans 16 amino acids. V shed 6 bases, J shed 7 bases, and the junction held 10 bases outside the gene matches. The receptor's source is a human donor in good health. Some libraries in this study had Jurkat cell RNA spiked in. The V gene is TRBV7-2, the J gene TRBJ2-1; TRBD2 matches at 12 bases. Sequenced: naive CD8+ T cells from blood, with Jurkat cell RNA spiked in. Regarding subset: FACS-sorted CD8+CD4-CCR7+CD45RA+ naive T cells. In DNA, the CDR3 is TGTGCCAGCAGGCCATCTAGCGGGGGGGCCGATAATGAGCAGTTCTTC. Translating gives CASRPSSGGADNEQFF.